This T cell receptor beta chain was identified during a study of T cell repertoires in cytomegalovirus infection. Overall study: Alongside well-studied HLA-B-restricted CMV epitopes, recently identified HLA-C-restricted CMV epitopes were also used. Both a matching HLA type and CMV infection were indicated by public TCR beta signatures. Overall study results and limits: In two of eight donors, the top clonotype was HLA-C-restricted CMV-specific. Pooled public TCR beta family frequency picked out CMV carriers with the relevant HLA.

TCRdb reprocessed the reads with MiXCR, giving one entry per CDR3 protein. The sample has fewer than 70,000 distinct CDR3 sequences; 25% to 30% are singletons. This clonotype has a handful of counts. No antigen is known for it. Germline assignment: CDR1 MRHNA and CDR2 SNTAGT. V was shortened by 2 bases and J by 2 bases, with 19 bases between the two germline ends. The CDR3 covers 18 residues. Source: CD8+ T cells from cultured PBMCs, taken from culture after CMV antigen stimulation. This clonotype originated in a human donor in good health (CMV status not recorded). Some clones in this sample may be carry-over from other donors' samples. The gene calls are TRBV6-4 and TRBJ2-1, with D tentatively TRBD1 or TRBD2 (6 bases each). The CDR3 protein is CASSDLPRRGRAYNEQFF. In DNA form, the CDR3 reads TGTGCCAGCAGTGACCTTCCCCGTCGGGGGCGCGCCTACAATGAGCAGTTCTTC.